Each of the 3 T cell receptor beta chains below was sequenced from the same sample in a study of blood T cell repertoires in COVID-19. The repertoire was sequenced with immunoSEQ multiplex PCR; TCRdb's copy has only in-frame clones and lacks some. The sample includes a few hundred thousand clones, around 84% of them seen just once. The sequencing sample was made of peripheral blood. The origin of the receptors is a man aged 25-45 years with active or convalescent COVID-19.

The chain has TRBV4-1 and TRBJ2-2; 8 nucleotides match TRBD1. This CDR3 spans 20 amino acids. Looked up from germline, CDR1 is MGHRA and CDR2 is YSYEKL. J was trimmed by 3 bases and V by 5 bases; bases with no gene match: 20. CDR3 bases: TGCGCCAGCAGCGCCAGGACAGGGCGAGACTCGGTGGATTACACCGGGGAGCTGTTTTTT. The encoded protein is CASSARTGRDSVDYTGELFF.

The chain is built from TRBV28 and TRBJ1-3, with 9 nucleotides matching TRBD1. The CDR3 contains 16 residues. From germline, CDR1 is MDHEN and CDR2 SYDVKM. V was clipped by 4 bases and J by 3 bases; unmatched bases: 7. CDR3 nucleotides: TGTGCCAGCAGTTCCATACAGGGGGCCAGTGGAAACACCATATATTTT. It is translated as CASSSIQGASGNTIYF.

CDR3 region: CASSLGSRYETQYF. In DNA form, the CDR3 reads TGTGCCAGCAGCTTAGGTTCCAGATATGAGACCCAGTACTTC. V gene TRBV7-9 combines with J gene TRBJ2-5; D remains ambiguous. Trimming shortened V by 1 base and J by 5 bases, and 11 bases separated the two germline ends. The germline V gene has CDR1 SEHNR and CDR2 FQNEAQ (reference sequence). CDR3 length equals 14 residues. The whole variable domain, filled in from reference TRBV7-9 and TRBJ2-5, reads DTGVSQNPRHKITKRGQNVTFRCDPISEHNRLYWYRQTLGQGPEFLTYFQNEAQLEKSRLLSDRFSAERPKGSFSTLEIQRTEQGDSAMYLCASSLGSRYETQYFGPGTRLLVL.